What follows is one T cell receptor (beta chain) and its context. Its antigen is not identified. The sample belongs to a study of T cell responses to AZD1222 COVID-19 vaccine. Study findings and constraints: Regions left unmutated in variants are reportedly the target of nearly half of spike-specific TCRs. Recipients of AZD1222 seropositive at baseline numbered only 5 to 7. Distributed over spike, vaccine-associated CD4 TCRs predominated at 160-218 and 743-854. Elevations in Spike-specific TCR breadth and depth followed administration of two AZD1222 doses.

Assay: immunoSEQ multiplex PCR; the TCRdb copy retains only in-frame clones and omits some. The sample lists 120,000 to 150,000 clones, around nine tenths occurring once. The sample consisted of peripheral blood, taken on day 0 of MenACWY control vaccination. This TCR was recovered from an adult in good health.

CDR3: CASSRGVARGGELFF. CDR3 nucleotides: TGTGCCAGCAGCAGAGGGGTAGCCAGGGGCGGGGAGCTGTTTTTT. The chain combines TRBV7-2 with TRBJ2-2; the D gene is possibly TRBD1 (6 bases). This CDR3 region has 15 residues. Germline assignment: CDR1 SGHTA and CDR2 FQGNSA. V was shortened by 5 bases and J by 7 bases, with 17 bases between the two germline ends.